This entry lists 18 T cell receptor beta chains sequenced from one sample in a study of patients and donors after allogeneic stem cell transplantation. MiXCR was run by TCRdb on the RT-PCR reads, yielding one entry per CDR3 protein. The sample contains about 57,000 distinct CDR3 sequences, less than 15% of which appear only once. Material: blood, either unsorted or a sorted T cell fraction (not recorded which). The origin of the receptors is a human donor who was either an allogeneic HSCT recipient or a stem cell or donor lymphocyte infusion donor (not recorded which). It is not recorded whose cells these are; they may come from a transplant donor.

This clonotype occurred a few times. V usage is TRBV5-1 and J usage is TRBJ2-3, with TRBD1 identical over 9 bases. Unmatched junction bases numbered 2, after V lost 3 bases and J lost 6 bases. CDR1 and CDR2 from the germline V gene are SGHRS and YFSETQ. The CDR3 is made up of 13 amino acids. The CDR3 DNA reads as TGCGCCAGCAGCTGGGGGACAGGGGATACGCAGTATTTT. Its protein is CASSWGTGDTQYF.

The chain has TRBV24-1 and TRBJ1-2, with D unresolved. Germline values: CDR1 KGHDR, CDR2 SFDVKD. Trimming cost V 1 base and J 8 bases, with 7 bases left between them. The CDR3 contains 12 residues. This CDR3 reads CATSDFDEGYTF. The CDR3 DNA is TGTGCCACCAGTGATTTCGACGAAGGCTACACCTTC.

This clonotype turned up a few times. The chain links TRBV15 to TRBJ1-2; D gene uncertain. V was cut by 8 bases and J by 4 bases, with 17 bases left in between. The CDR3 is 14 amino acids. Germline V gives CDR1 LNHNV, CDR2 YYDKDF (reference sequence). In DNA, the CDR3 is TGTGCCACCCGACTCCCCATGGAGGGCTATGGCTACACCTTC. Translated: CATRLPMEGYGYTF.

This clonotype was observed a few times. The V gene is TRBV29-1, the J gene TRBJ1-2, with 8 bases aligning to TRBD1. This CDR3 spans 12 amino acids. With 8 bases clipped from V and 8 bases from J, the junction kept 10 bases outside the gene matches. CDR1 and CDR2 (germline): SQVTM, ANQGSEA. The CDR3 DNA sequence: TGCAGCACTTCTGGACAGGGTGAAGGCTACACCTTC. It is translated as CSTSGQGEGYTF.

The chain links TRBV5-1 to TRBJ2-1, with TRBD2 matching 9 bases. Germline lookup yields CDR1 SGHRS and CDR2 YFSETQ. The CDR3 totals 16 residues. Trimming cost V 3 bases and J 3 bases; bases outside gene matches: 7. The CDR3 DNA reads TGCGCCAGCAGCTACCGCCTAGCGGGGAACTACAATGAGCAGTTCTTC. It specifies CASSYRLAGNYNEQFF. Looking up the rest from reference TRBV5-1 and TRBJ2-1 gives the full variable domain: KAGVTQTPRYLIKTRGQQVTLSCSPISGHRSVSWYQQTPGQGLQFLFEYFSETQRNKGNFPGRFSGRQFSNSRSEMNVSTLELGDSALYLCASSYRLAGNYNEQFFGPGTRLTVL.

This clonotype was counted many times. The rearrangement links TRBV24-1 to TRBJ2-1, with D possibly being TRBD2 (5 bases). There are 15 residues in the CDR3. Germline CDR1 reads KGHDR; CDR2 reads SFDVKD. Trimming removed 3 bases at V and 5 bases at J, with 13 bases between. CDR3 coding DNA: TGTGCCACCAGTGATCCGGGGAAGATAGACAATGAGCAGTTCTTC. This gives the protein CATSDPGKIDNEQFF.

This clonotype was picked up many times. This chain's CDR3 is CASSGSGSQVFIQYF. The CDR3 DNA reads as TGTGCCAGCAGTGGTAGCGGGAGTCAGGTTTTCATTCAGTACTTC. This chain joins TRBV12-3 or TRBV12-4 and TRBJ2-4, with 9 bases aligning to TRBD2. Germline trimming cut 5 bases from V and 9 bases from J; bases unmatched to any gene: 11. The CDR3 totals 15 residues.

The CDR3 sequence: CASSPWLYNEQFF. The CDR3 nucleotides read TGCGCCAGCAGCCCATGGCTCTACAATGAGCAGTTCTTC. V usage is TRBV4-1 and J usage is TRBJ2-1; D is uncertain. Germline loops: CDR1 MGHRA, CDR2 YSYEKL. V lost 4 bases, J lost 3 bases, and 7 bases lay in between. The length of the CDR3 is 13 residues.

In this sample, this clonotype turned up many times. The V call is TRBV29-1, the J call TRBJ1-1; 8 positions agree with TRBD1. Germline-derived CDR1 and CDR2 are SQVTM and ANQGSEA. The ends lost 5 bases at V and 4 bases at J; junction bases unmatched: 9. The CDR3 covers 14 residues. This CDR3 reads CSVYTRGRSTEAFF. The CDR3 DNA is TGCAGCGTTTACACCAGGGGGCGATCCACTGAAGCTTTCTTT.

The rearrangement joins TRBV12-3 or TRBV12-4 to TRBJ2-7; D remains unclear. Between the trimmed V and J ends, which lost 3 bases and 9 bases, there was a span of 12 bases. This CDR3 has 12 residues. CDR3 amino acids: CASSLTVPGQYF. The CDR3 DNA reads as TGTGCCAGCAGTTTGACGGTCCCCGGGCAGTACTTC.

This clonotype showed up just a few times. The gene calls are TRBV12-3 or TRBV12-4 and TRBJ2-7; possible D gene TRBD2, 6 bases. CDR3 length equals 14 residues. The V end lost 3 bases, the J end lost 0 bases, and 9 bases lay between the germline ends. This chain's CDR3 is CASSFGGISYEQYF. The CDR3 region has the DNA TGTGCCAGCAGTTTTGGGGGGATCTCCTACGAGCAGTACTTC.

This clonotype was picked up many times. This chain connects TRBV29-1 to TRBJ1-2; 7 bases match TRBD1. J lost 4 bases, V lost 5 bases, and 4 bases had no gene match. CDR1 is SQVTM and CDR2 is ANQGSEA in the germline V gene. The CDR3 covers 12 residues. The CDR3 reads CSVLQGIYGYTF. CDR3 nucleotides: TGCAGCGTTCTACAGGGGATCTATGGCTACACCTTC.

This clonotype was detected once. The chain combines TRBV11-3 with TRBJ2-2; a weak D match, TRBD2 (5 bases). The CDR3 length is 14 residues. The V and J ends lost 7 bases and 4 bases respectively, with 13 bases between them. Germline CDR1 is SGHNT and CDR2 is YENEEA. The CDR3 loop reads CASKSRGSTGELFF. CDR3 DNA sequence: TGTGCCAGCAAATCGAGAGGGAGCACCGGGGAGCTGTTTTTT.

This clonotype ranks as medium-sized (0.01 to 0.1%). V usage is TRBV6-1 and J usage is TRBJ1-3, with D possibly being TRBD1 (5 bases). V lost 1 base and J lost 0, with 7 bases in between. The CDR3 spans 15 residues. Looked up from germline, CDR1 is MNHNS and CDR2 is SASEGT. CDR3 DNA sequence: TGTGCCAGCAGTGAAGACAGGAACTCTGGAAACACCATATATTTT. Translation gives CASSEDRNSGNTIYF.

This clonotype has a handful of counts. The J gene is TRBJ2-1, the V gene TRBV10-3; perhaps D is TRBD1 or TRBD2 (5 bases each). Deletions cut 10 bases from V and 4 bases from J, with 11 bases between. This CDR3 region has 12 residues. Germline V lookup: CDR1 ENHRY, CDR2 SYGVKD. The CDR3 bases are TGTGCCAGCGTGGGGGATTACAATGAGCAGTTCTTC. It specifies CASVGDYNEQFF.

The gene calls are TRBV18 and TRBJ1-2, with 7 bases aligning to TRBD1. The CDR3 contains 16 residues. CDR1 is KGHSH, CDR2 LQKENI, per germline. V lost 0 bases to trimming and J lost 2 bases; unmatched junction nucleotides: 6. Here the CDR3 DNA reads TGTGCCAGCTCACCACCAAGGGACAGCCCGAACTATGGCTACACCTTC. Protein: CASSPPRDSPNYGYTF.

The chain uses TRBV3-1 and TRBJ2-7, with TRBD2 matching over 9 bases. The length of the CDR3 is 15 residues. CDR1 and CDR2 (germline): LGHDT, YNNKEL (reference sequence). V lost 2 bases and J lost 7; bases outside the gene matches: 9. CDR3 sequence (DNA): TGTGCCAGCAGCCAAAGTCCAGCGGGAGGAAGGGAGCAGTACTTC. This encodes CASSQSPAGGREQYF.

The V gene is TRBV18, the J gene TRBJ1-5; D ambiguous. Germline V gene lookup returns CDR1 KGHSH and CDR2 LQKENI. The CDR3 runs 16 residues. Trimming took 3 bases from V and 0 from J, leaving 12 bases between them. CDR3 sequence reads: CASSPPTVYSNQPQHF. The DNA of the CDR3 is TGTGCCAGCTCACCTCCGACGGTGTATAGCAATCAGCCCCAGCATTTT.